The subject of this entry is one T cell receptor beta chain. This clone was detected a few times. Its binding antigen is unknown. One end of the junction is discordant with germline, which a read error may explain. This record comes from a study of high-grade serous ovarian cancer treatment subgroups (dated by TCRdb to the early 2020s). Broadly, across the study: On average, each sample produced 14,192 sequencing reads and under 9,000 unique TCR beta rearrangements. The study examined TCR beta repertoires in high-grade serous ovarian cancer patients who were grouped under a laparoscopic triage algorithm by complete gross resection or by neoadjuvant chemotherapy response. A cohort of roughly 30 patients was included: roughly 10 with no residual disease after primary surgery (R0), roughly 10 who were excellent NACT responders, and roughly 10 who were poor NACT responders. In total there were under 100 samples, since every patient provided one primary tumor sample and two metastatic tumor samples.

From the germline V gene, CDR1 is SGHDT and CDR2 is YYEEEE. The CDR3 spans 12 residues, from the cysteine through the phenylalanine. Left in the record is the CDR3 DNA by itself, 36 bases read in frame from the first base. The 85 to 90 tumor samples were subjected to high-throughput TCR profiling using ImmunoSEQ. Processing in the source paper ran as follows. The repertoire diversity metrics included richness (unique productive sequences), clonality, evenness and relatedness, and the Bhattacharyya coefficient was used to measure similarity between samples. A sensitivity analysis that removed TCRs with fewer than two reads produced consistent conclusions. TCRdb obtained this table from immuneACCESS and retained in-frame rearrangements with V and J assigned. These tables miss some clones; where compared with another copy, unresolved V genes account for less than half of the shortfall, and the remainder is unexplained. That table supplies the V and J calls and clone size; D and trimming were determined from the DNA. The sample table holds around 15,000 clones, of which about 86% were seen once. Together, the top ten hold 5% to 8% of the sample.

Results and caveats for the whole study, not just this receptor: Because bulk tumor TCR sequencing provided no spatial information, insight into HGSC tumor complexity and diversity was limited. Repertoire similarity ranging from about 0.095 to 0.85 was observed between tumors from the same patient, whereas almost no similarity was observed between different patients. The TCR repertoire analyses centered on CDR3, and CDR1 and CDR2 were not analyzed. TCR clonal relatedness was found to be positively correlated with neoantigen level and, by trend, with copy number variation and mutation load derived from whole-genome sequencing.

Tumor samples were collected prior to definitive surgery or chemotherapy. Genomic DNA was extracted by the MD Anderson Biospecimen Extraction Resource, and TCR sequencing was done by the MD Anderson Cancer Genomics Laboratory. The receptor's source is a human donor with high-grade serous ovarian cancer. The V and J genes are TRBV5-6 and TRBJ2-3; a tentative D match to TRBD1 spans 6 bases. The sample was tumor tissue. The CDR3 reads CASSLQTGTQYF. In nucleotide form, the sequence is TGTGCCAGCAGCTTACAGACAGGTACGCAGTATTTT.